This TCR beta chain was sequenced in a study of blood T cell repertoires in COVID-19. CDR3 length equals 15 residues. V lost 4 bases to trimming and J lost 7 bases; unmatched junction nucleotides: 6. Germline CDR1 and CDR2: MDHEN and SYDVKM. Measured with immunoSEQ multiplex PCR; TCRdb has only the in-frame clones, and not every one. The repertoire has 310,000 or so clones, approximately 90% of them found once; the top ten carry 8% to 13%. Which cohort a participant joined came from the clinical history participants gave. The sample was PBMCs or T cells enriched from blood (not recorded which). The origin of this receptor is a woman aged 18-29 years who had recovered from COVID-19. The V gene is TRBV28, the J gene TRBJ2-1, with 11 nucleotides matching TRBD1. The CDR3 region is CASSYPGTGGNEQFF. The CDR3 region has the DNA TGTGCCAGCAGTTACCCCGGGACAGGGGGTAATGAGCAGTTCTTC.